Presented here are 29 T cell receptor beta chains from one specimen sequenced in a study of technical replicates of blood from several donors (dated by TCRdb to about 2017). Receptors were amplified or captured by the immunoSEQ multiplex PCR assay. What TCRdb holds here is the immuneACCESS table cut down to in-frame rearrangements. Part of the clones is not present; checked against another copy, under half of the missing clones reflect an unresolved V gene, and the others are unexplained. The sample contains around 63,000 clones, 95% to 98% of them found a single time. The ten largest make up approximately 0.17% of the sample. The sample was T cells isolated from PBMCs. The receptors were gathered from a human donor in good health.

This chain uses TRBV27 with TRBJ1-1; 7 bases align to TRBD1. V gave up 6 bases and J gave up 1 base; unmatched junction bases: 2. Germline values: CDR1 MNHEY, CDR2 SMNVEV (reference sequence). This CDR3 is 13 amino acids long. This CDR3 reads CASRGQRNTEAFF. The DNA of the CDR3 is TGTGCCAGCAGGGGACAGAGGAACACTGAAGCTTTCTTT.

This rearrangement joins TRBV4-1 to TRBJ1-5; D remains ambiguous. Deletions cut 0 bases from V and 7 bases from J, with 22 bases between. The CDR3 loop spans 18 amino acids. CDR1 MGHRA and CDR2 YSYEKL come from the germline V gene. In DNA form, the CDR3 reads TGCGCCAGCAGCCAAGATTCCGACATAACTAAACGGGGACAGCCCCAGCATTTT. Residues: CASSQDSDITKRGQPQHF.

This rearrangement joins TRBV19 to TRBJ2-3, with TRBD2 matching 7 bases. V gave up 5 bases and J gave up 5 bases; unmatched junction bases: 1. The germline CDR1 and CDR2 sequences are LNHDA and SQIVND (reference sequence). CDR3 size: 12 residues. CDR3 bases: TGTGCCAGTAGTGGCGGGGGAGATACGCAGTATTTT. Its translation is CASSGGGDTQYF.

This chain uses TRBV7-9 with TRBJ2-6, with TRBD1 matching over 10 bases. The ends lost 2 bases at V and 2 bases at J; junction bases unmatched: 6. The CDR3 covers 18 residues. The germline gives CDR1 SEHNR, CDR2 FQNEAQ (reference sequence). CDR3 protein: CASSLQRTGGTGANVLTF. CDR3 coding DNA: TGTGCCAGCAGCTTACAAAGGACAGGGGGTACTGGGGCCAACGTCCTGACTTTC.

The chain links TRBV5-4 to TRBJ2-7, with 10 nucleotides matching TRBD1. CDR3 length: 14 residues. Germline V gene lookup returns CDR1 SGHNT and CDR2 YYREEE (reference sequence). The V gene end was trimmed by 4 bases and the J gene end by 10 bases; junction bases not matched to a gene: 11. CDR3 residues: CASSLSGQGKGQYF. CDR3 nucleotides: TGTGCCAGCAGCCTATCGGGACAGGGGAAAGGACAGTACTTC.

The count of this clone is one. The gene calls are TRBV10-3 and TRBJ2-7; D gene unclear. V lost 6 bases to trimming and J lost 1 base, with 10 bases between them. From germline, CDR1 is ENHRY and CDR2 SYGVKD. The CDR3 has 13 amino acids. The CDR3 reads CAIRTESSYEQYF. CDR3 bases: TGTGCCATCAGGACGGAGAGTTCCTACGAGCAGTACTTC.

V is TRBV27 and J is TRBJ2-2, with TRBD2 matching over 12 bases. V trimming: 7 bases; J trimming: 5 bases; junction bases outside the gene matches: 20. CDR3 size: 20 residues. The germline V gene has CDR1 MNHEY and CDR2 SMNVEV (reference sequence). The DNA for the CDR3 is TGTGCCAGCACCGAATGGACTAGCGGGACACTAGGGGACCCGACCGGGGAGCTGTTTTTT. This codes for CASTEWTSGTLGDPTGELFF.

The chain uses TRBV30 and TRBJ2-1; D may be TRBD1 (5 bases). The CDR3 runs 14 residues. CDR1 GTSNPN and CDR2 SVGIG come from the germline V gene (reference sequence). Trimming removed 3 bases from V and 6 bases from J, with 15 bases in between. CDR3 residues: CAWSPGAYANEQFF. The CDR3 nucleotides read TGTGCCTGGAGCCCTGGGGCATATGCCAATGAGCAGTTCTTC.

J is TRBJ1-2 and V is TRBV29-1; D is undetermined. From germline, CDR1 is SQVTM and CDR2 ANQGSEA. The CDR3 consists of 11 residues. V was trimmed by 7 bases and J by 0 bases, leaving 6 bases between them. The CDR3, as DNA: TGCAGCGCGGGGTCTAACTATGGCTACACCTTC. This sequence encodes CSAGSNYGYTF. Full variable domain (missing parts from reference TRBV29-1 and TRBJ1-2): SAVISQKPSRDICQRGTSLTIQCQVDSQVTMMFWYRQQPGQSLTLIATANQGSEATYESGFVIDKFPISRPNLTFSTLTVSNMSPEDSSIYLCSAGSNYGYTFGSGTRLTVV.

The gene calls are TRBV19 and TRBJ2-7, with 9 bases aligning to TRBD1. V gave up 3 bases and J gave up 1 base; unmatched junction bases: 4. Germline CDR1 and CDR2: LNHDA and SQIVND (reference sequence). The CDR3 runs 15 residues. CDR3: CASSIWGTGSYEQYF. The CDR3 DNA reads as TGTGCCAGTAGTATTTGGGGGACAGGGTCCTACGAGCAGTACTTC.

This chain links TRBV28 with TRBJ1-2; 10 nucleotides line up with TRBD1. Germline V gene sequence: CDR1 MDHEN, CDR2 SYDVKM. V trimming: 6 bases; J trimming: 4 bases; junction bases outside the gene matches: 5. The CDR3 consists of 14 residues. For the CDR3, the DNA is TGTGCCAGCAGCGACTGGACAGGGGGCTATGGCTACACCTTC. Translating it yields CASSDWTGGYGYTF.

The chain combines TRBV7-3 with TRBJ2-3, with D possibly being TRBD2 (6 bases). V lost 2 bases, J lost 3 bases, and 18 bases lay in between. Germline lookup yields CDR1 SGHTA and CDR2 FQGTGA. This CDR3 contains 17 residues. For the CDR3, the DNA is TGTGCCAGCAGCTTAGTCTGGGGGGACGCCGCTACAGATACGCAGTATTTT. Translating it yields CASSLVWGDAATDTQYF. Full variable domain (missing parts from reference TRBV7-3 and TRBJ2-3): GAGVSQTPSNKVTEKGKYVELRCDPISGHTALYWYRQSLGQGPEFLIYFQGTGAADDSGLPNDRFFAVRPEGSVSTLKIQRTERGDSAVYLCASSLVWGDAATDTQYFGPGTRLTVL.

The genes are TRBV4-1 and TRBJ1-3, with TRBD1 matching 8 bases. V dropped 1 base and J dropped 4; count of bases not matched to a gene: 9. CDR1 and CDR2 from the germline V gene are MGHRA and YSYEKL. The CDR3 is 17 amino acids. The CDR3 loop reads CASSQGPRGLSGNTIYF. The CDR3 DNA is TGCGCCAGCAGCCAAGGGCCCAGGGGGCTTTCCGGAAACACCATATATTTT.

J is TRBJ2-1 and V is TRBV7-6, with D perhaps matching TRBD1 (6 bases). Germline values: CDR1 SGHVS, CDR2 FNYEAQ. The CDR3 extends over 13 amino acids. Trimming cost V 5 bases and J 9 bases, with 14 bases left between them. The CDR3 spells CASSRSRGIEQFF. The DNA of the CDR3 is TGTGCCAGCAGCCGCAGTAGGGGGATTGAGCAGTTCTTC.

This clone has just one count. The rearrangement joins TRBV4-1 to TRBJ1-2; D unresolved. Germline V gives CDR1 MGHRA, CDR2 YSYEKL. The CDR3 has 14 residues. V lost 2 bases and J 5 bases, leaving 12 bases between the germline ends. The CDR3 nucleotides are TGCGCCAGCAGCCAATGGTCCACGGAGTATGGCTACACCTTC. It encodes CASSQWSTEYGYTF.

The rearrangement links TRBV30 to TRBJ2-7; a possible D gene is TRBD2 (6 bases). This CDR3 is 13 amino acids long. V lost 1 base and J 1 base, leaving 8 bases between the germline ends. CDR1 is GTSNPN and CDR2 is SVGIG in the germline V gene (reference sequence). The chain's CDR3 is CAWSAGGSYEQYF. CDR3 DNA sequence: TGTGCCTGGAGTGCTGGAGGGTCCTACGAGCAGTACTTC.

The chain joins TRBV20-1 to TRBJ2-3, with D possibly being TRBD1 (6 bases). Germline-derived CDR1 and CDR2 are DFQATT and SNEGSKA (reference sequence). The CDR3 totals 10 residues. The ends were cut back, 6 bases at V and 7 bases at J, with 8 bases in the middle. The CDR3 DNA is TGCAGTGCACGGGACAATACGCAGTATTTT. It is translated as CSARDNTQYF.

The rearrangement links TRBV25-1 to TRBJ2-3; weak D call: TRBD1 (6 bases). The V end lost 1 base, the J end lost 4 bases, and 15 bases lay between the germline ends. This CDR3 comprises 16 residues. Germline V gene data show CDR1 as MGHDK and CDR2 as SYGVNS. CDR3 in amino acids: CASSELGQGQADTQYF. The DNA for the CDR3 is TGTGCCAGCAGTGAATTGGGCCAGGGGCAGGCAGATACGCAGTATTTT. The variable domain in full, with the rest retrieved from reference TRBV25-1 and TRBJ2-3, is EADIYQTPRYLVIGTGKKITLECSQTMGHDKMYWYQQDPGMELHLIHYSYGVNSTEKGDLSSESTVSRIRTEHFPLTLESARPSHTSQYLCASSELGQGQADTQYFGPGTRLTVL.

For the CDR3, the DNA is TGCAGCGTTGTATTCCGGGACAGGGGCCCCTACGAGCAGTACTTC. It is translated as CSVVFRDRGPYEQYF. J is TRBJ2-7 and V is TRBV29-1; 10 nucleotides line up with TRBD1. Germline V gene lookup returns CDR1 SQVTM and CDR2 ANQGSEA. With 4 bases clipped from V and 2 bases from J, the junction kept 8 bases outside the gene matches. The CDR3 totals 15 residues.

The chain links TRBV5-1 to TRBJ2-2; TRBD2 aligns across 7 bases. This CDR3 spans 14 amino acids. In germline, CDR1 is SGHRS, CDR2 YFSETQ. Trimming removed 5 bases from V and 3 bases from J; junction bases left unmatched: 4. The CDR3 coding sequence is TGCGCCAGCAGACTAGCGTCCGACACCGGGGAGCTGTTTTTT. It specifies CASRLASDTGELFF. Full variable domain (outside the CDR3, taken from reference TRBV5-1 and TRBJ2-2): KAGVTQTPRYLIKTRGQQVTLSCSPISGHRSVSWYQQTPGQGLQFLFEYFSETQRNKGNFPGRFSGRQFSNSRSEMNVSTLELGDSALYLCASRLASDTGELFFGEGSRLTVL.

The CDR3: CASRETLQVLNGYTF. The CDR3 DNA is TGTGCCAGCAGAGAAACCCTCCAGGTGCTGAACGGCTACACCTTC. The V call is TRBV2, the J call TRBJ1-2; D not resolved. In germline, CDR1 is SNHLY, CDR2 FYNNEI. The CDR3 sequence is 15 residues long. Trimming removed 6 bases at V and 8 bases at J, with 22 bases between.

The chain employs TRBV6-5 and TRBJ1-1; D is unresolved. This CDR3 has 14 amino acids. Germline CDR1 MNHEY, CDR2 SVGAGI. V lost 6 bases and J 5 bases, leaving 16 bases between the germline ends. CDR3 sequence: CASSPGTAKTEAFF. Here the CDR3 DNA reads TGTGCCAGCAGCCCCGGAACAGCTAAAACTGAAGCTTTCTTT.

This rearrangement joins TRBV5-5 to TRBJ1-2; no clear D. CDR3 size: 14 residues. With 2 bases removed from V and 5 bases from J, the gap between germline ends came to 13 bases. Germline-derived CDR1 and CDR2 are SGHKS and YYEKEE (reference sequence). CDR3 DNA: TGTGCCAGCAGCTTCATTCCGGGTAGTTATGGCTACACCTTC. Protein: CASSFIPGSYGYTF.

This clone has a single count. V usage is TRBV6-5 and J usage is TRBJ2-7, with D tentatively TRBD1 (5 bases). Germline values: CDR1 MNHEY, CDR2 SVGAGI. Trimming removed 0 bases from V and 0 bases from J, with 12 bases in between. The CDR3 is made up of 16 amino acids. The CDR3 DNA is TGTGCCAGCAGTTACTCTAAATGGGGCAGCTCCTACGAGCAGTACTTC. This translates into CASSYSKWGSSYEQYF.

Remarks on this clone: At the DNA level, this CDR3 is encoded by other sequences in the same sample as well. The V and J genes are TRBV7-9 and TRBJ1-2; D is perhaps TRBD1 (5 bases). Germline assignment: CDR1 SEHNR and CDR2 FQNEAQ (reference sequence). The CDR3 sequence is 13 residues long. Deletions cut 2 bases from V and 4 bases from J, with 8 bases between. CDR3 nucleotides: TGTGCCAGCAGCTTAAGGACAACCTATGGCTACACCTTC. Amino acid sequence: CASSLRTTYGYTF. Full variable domain (missing parts from reference TRBV7-9 and TRBJ1-2): DTGVSQNPRHKITKRGQNVTFRCDPISEHNRLYWYRQTLGQGPEFLTYFQNEAQLEKSRLLSDRFSAERPKGSFSTLEIQRTEQGDSAMYLCASSLRTTYGYTFGSGTRLTVV.

The gene calls are TRBV25-1 and TRBJ2-3; D is ambiguous. V lost 4 bases and J 14 bases, leaving 25 bases between the germline ends. The germline CDR1 and CDR2 sequences are MGHDK and SYGVNS. The CDR3 has 15 residues. CDR3 sequence reads: CASSGDHDDLRDWYF. The CDR3 DNA reads TGTGCCAGCAGTGGCGACCATGATGATCTTAGAGACTGGTATTTT. Supplemented by reference TRBV25-1 and TRBJ2-3, the full variable domain reads EADIYQTPRYLVIGTGKKITLECSQTMGHDKMYWYQQDPGMELHLIHYSYGVNSTEKGDLSSESTVSRIRTEHFPLTLESARPSHTSQYLCASSGDHDDLRDWYFGPGTRLTVL.

Comment on this clone: This CDR3 is also generated by other DNA sequences in the sample. The chain employs TRBV30 and TRBJ1-5; D call uncertain. Between the trimmed V and J ends, which lost 0 bases and 4 bases, there was a span of 7 bases. The length of the CDR3 is 13 residues. CDR1 and CDR2 (germline): GTSNPN, SVGIG (reference sequence). The CDR3: CAWSVGGNQPQHF. CDR3 DNA: TGTGCCTGGAGTGTAGGAGGGAATCAGCCCCAGCATTTT.

The chain carries TRBV11-2 and TRBJ2-1; 9 nucleotides line up with TRBD2. The trim removed 1 base at V and 4 bases at J, leaving 2 bases unmatched. Germline CDR1 SGHAT, CDR2 FQNNGV. This CDR3 contains 15 residues. In DNA form, the CDR3 reads TGTGCCAGCAGCTTAGGACTAGCGGATTACAATGAGCAGTTCTTC. Translating it yields CASSLGLADYNEQFF. Based on the CDR3 plus reference TRBV11-2 and TRBJ2-1, the full variable domain is EAGVAQSPRYKIIEKRQSVAFWCNPISGHATLYWYQQILGQGPKLLIQFQNNGVVDDSQLPKDRFSAERLKGVDSTLKIQPAKLEDSAVYLCASSLGLADYNEQFFGPGTRLTVL.

V gene TRBV6-1 combines with J gene TRBJ1-5, with 9 nucleotides matching TRBD1. CDR3 length: 15 amino acids. The junction had 8 bases not matched to a gene; V was cut back by 8 bases and J by 3 bases. Germline V lookup: CDR1 MNHNS, CDR2 SASEGT. CDR3 sequence reads: CASQSGTGINQPQHF. CDR3 coding DNA: TGTGCCAGCCAGAGTGGGACAGGGATCAATCAGCCCCAGCATTTT.